Below, 23 T cell receptor beta chains from the same sample are listed, as sequenced in a study of control samples from healthy donors and cancer patients. Some clones are missing from TCRdb's copy, which holds only in-frame ones; the method was immunoSEQ multiplex PCR. The table shows about 120,000 clones, with approximately 88% occurring only once. Sequenced: blood. These receptors originate from a man aged 35 to 55 in good health.

The chain joins TRBV25-1 to TRBJ2-5; D is unresolved. Trimming took off 3 bases at V and 3 bases at J, with 5 bases between the two ends. Per germline, CDR1 MGHDK and CDR2 SYGVNS. There are 12 residues in the CDR3. The CDR3 DNA sequence: TGTGCCAGCAGTGACGGAGAAGAGACCCAGTACTTC. This gives the protein CASSDGEETQYF.

On this clone: Its ends do not fully match the called genes, so a read error is possible. In the same sample, other DNA sequences code for this CDR3. The genes are TRBV27 and TRBJ2-5; weak D call: TRBD2 (6 bases). The germline gives CDR1 MNHEY, CDR2 SMNVEV (reference sequence). CDR3 length: 15 amino acids. As DNA, the CDR3 is TGTGCCAGCAGCTTATCGCCGTTGGGAGGAGAGACCCAGTACTTC. Protein: CASSLSPLGGETQYF.

The rearrangement links TRBV10-1 to TRBJ2-3; a weak D match, TRBD2 (7 bases). The CDR3 runs to 16 residues. V was shortened by 3 bases and J by 4 bases, with 17 bases between the two germline ends. Germline V gives CDR1 WNHNN, CDR2 SYGVQD (reference sequence). The CDR3 region is CASSDLAGARADTQYF. In nucleotides, the CDR3 is TGCGCCAGCAGTGACCTTGCGGGGGCCCGAGCAGATACGCAGTATTTT.

The chain carries TRBV24-1 and TRBJ2-2; D gene uncertain. V was shortened by 5 bases and J by 1 base, with 4 bases between the two germline ends. This CDR3 is built from 13 residues. The germline V gene has CDR1 KGHDR and CDR2 SFDVKD. The CDR3, as DNA: TGTGCCACCAGTGGGGGGAACACCGGGGAGCTGTTTTTT. Its protein is CATSGGNTGELFF.

The J gene is TRBJ1-3, the V gene TRBV11-2; a weak D match, TRBD1 (6 bases). V was pared by 4 bases and J by 5 bases, with 15 bases between. This CDR3 has 15 residues. Germline values: CDR1 SGHAT, CDR2 FQNNGV. The CDR3 spells CASSWEQGVRNTIYF. The DNA for the CDR3 is TGTGCCAGCAGCTGGGAACAGGGCGTCAGAAACACCATATATTTT. Looking up the rest from reference TRBV11-2 and TRBJ1-3 gives the full variable domain: EAGVAQSPRYKIIEKRQSVAFWCNPISGHATLYWYQQILGQGPKLLIQFQNNGVVDDSQLPKDRFSAERLKGVDSTLKIQPAKLEDSAVYLCASSWEQGVRNTIYFGEGSWLTVV.

This chain uses TRBV10-2 with TRBJ2-7; 7 bases are shared with TRBD1. There are 14 residues in the CDR3. Germline loops: CDR1 WSHSY, CDR2 SAAADI. V trimming: 9 bases; J trimming: 0 bases; junction bases outside the gene matches: 8. CDR3 in amino acids: CASNTGVGSYEQYF. In nucleotides, the CDR3 is TGCGCCAGTAATACAGGGGTTGGCTCCTACGAGCAGTACTTC.

The chain joins TRBV7-2 to TRBJ1-4, with D perhaps TRBD1 (5 bases). CDR3 length: 16 residues. The V and J ends lost 5 bases and 3 bases respectively, with 16 bases between them. Germline CDR1 is SGHTA and CDR2 is FQGNSA. CDR3 amino acids: CASSLQRGTPNEKLFF. CDR3 DNA sequence: TGTGCCAGCAGCCTCCAAAGAGGGACCCCTAATGAAAAACTGTTTTTT. Using reference TRBV7-2 and TRBJ1-4 for the parts outside the CDR3, the full variable domain is GAGVSQSPSNKVTEKGKDVELRCDPISGHTALYWYRQSLGQGLEFLIYFQGNSAPDKSGLPSDRFSAERTGGSVSTLTIQRTQQEDSAVYLCASSLQRGTPNEKLFFGSGTQLSVL.

The V and J genes are TRBV5-1 and TRBJ2-7; 7 bases align to TRBD2. Unmatched junction bases numbered 8, after V lost 3 bases and J lost 5 bases. The length of the CDR3 is 14 residues. Looked up from germline, CDR1 is SGHRS and CDR2 is YFSETQ. The CDR3 sequence: CASSSMTSSHEQYF. In DNA, the CDR3 is TGCGCCAGCAGCTCGATGACTAGCAGTCACGAGCAGTACTTC.

V gene TRBV10-3 combines with J gene TRBJ1-3, with D perhaps matching TRBD1 (5 bases). This CDR3 is built from 16 residues. Germline CDR1 ENHRY, CDR2 SYGVKD. The V and J ends lost 3 bases and 12 bases respectively, with 24 bases between them. CDR3: CAISESGWETGNHIYF. CDR3 in DNA: TGTGCCATCAGTGAATCCGGATGGGAAACAGGAAATCACATATATTTT.

This chain joins TRBV5-8 and TRBJ1-5, with 9 bases aligning to TRBD1. J lost 7 bases, V lost 3 bases, and 8 bases had no gene match. The CDR3 runs 15 residues. Per the germline V gene, CDR1 is SGHTS and CDR2 is YDEGEE. This chain's CDR3 is CASSSGQGRGQPQHF. The CDR3 DNA reads as TGTGCCAGCAGCTCGGGACAGGGTAGAGGGCAGCCCCAGCATTTT.

V usage is TRBV30 and J usage is TRBJ2-3, with 12 bases identical to TRBD2. V gave up 0 bases and J gave up 5 bases; unmatched junction bases: 9. Per germline, CDR1 GTSNPN and CDR2 SVGIG (reference sequence). The CDR3 contains 17 residues. CDR3 sequence: CAWSVHPSGGGLDTQYF. CDR3 sequence (DNA): TGTGCCTGGAGTGTCCACCCTAGCGGGGGGGGTCTAGATACGCAGTATTTT.

This clone was seen once. This chain links TRBV7-2 with TRBJ2-7; 8 nucleotides agree with TRBD1. CDR3 length: 14 amino acids. Unmatched junction bases numbered 6, after V lost 1 base and J lost 7 bases. Per germline, CDR1 SGHTA and CDR2 FQGNSA. For the CDR3, the DNA is TGTGCCAGCAGCTTAGACCAGGGGGCGTATGAGCAGTACTTC. The encoded protein is CASSLDQGAYEQYF.

The chain has TRBV27 and TRBJ1-5, with D possibly being TRBD1 (5 bases). The CDR3 spans 14 residues. V lost 8 bases and J lost 4, with 15 bases in between. Per germline, CDR1 MNHEY and CDR2 SMNVEV (reference sequence). The CDR3 sequence is CASGRAGHNQPQHF. The CDR3 DNA reads as TGTGCCAGCGGCCGGGCAGGGCATAATCAGCCCCAGCATTTT.

The chain carries TRBV6-4 and TRBJ1-1, with a tentative D call TRBD1 (6 bases). V lost 7 bases, J lost 6 bases, and 9 bases lay in between. Germline lookup yields CDR1 MRHNA and CDR2 SNTAGT. CDR3 length: 11 residues. The CDR3 DNA reads TGTGCCAGCACCCAGGGGTCTGAAGCTTTCTTT. Translated, it gives CASTQGSEAFF.

This clone was observed many times. The chain carries TRBV11-2 and TRBJ1-5, with D uncertain. The germline V gene encodes CDR1 SGHAT and CDR2 FQNNGV. V dropped 2 bases and J dropped 2 bases, with 7 bases sitting between them. The CDR3 runs 14 residues. The CDR3 DNA sequence: TGTGCCAGCAGCTTAATGGGAGGCAATCAGCCCCAGCATTTT. Its protein product is CASSLMGGNQPQHF.

The chain links TRBV9 to TRBJ1-2, with a possible D match to TRBD1 (5 bases). Trimming took off 0 bases at V and 7 bases at J, with 10 bases between the two ends. The CDR3 has 13 amino acids. Germline-derived CDR1 and CDR2 are SGDLS and YYNGEE. The CDR3 here is CASSVEGPLGYTF. The CDR3 DNA reads as TGTGCCAGCAGCGTAGAGGGACCCCTTGGCTACACCTTC. Based on the CDR3 plus reference TRBV9 and TRBJ1-2, the full variable domain is DSGVTQTPKHLITATGQRVTLRCSPRSGDLSVYWYQQSLDQGLQFLIQYYNGEERAKGNILERFSAQQFPDLHSELNLSSLELGDSALYFCASSVEGPLGYTFGSGTRLTVV.

The gene calls are TRBV29-1 and TRBJ1-3, with D hard to call. Germline CDR1 and CDR2: SQVTM and ANQGSEA. V was trimmed by 6 bases and J by 3 bases, leaving 6 bases between them. The CDR3 is 11 residues long. The CDR3 DNA reads TGCAGCGTCTCGAATGGAAACACCATATATTTT. Encoded protein: CSVSNGNTIYF. Looking up the rest from reference TRBV29-1 and TRBJ1-3 gives the full variable domain: SAVISQKPSRDICQRGTSLTIQCQVDSQVTMMFWYRQQPGQSLTLIATANQGSEATYESGFVIDKFPISRPNLTFSTLTVSNMSPEDSSIYLCSVSNGNTIYFGEGSWLTVV.

V gene TRBV2 combines with J gene TRBJ2-7, with 7 bases aligning to TRBD1. V was pared by 2 bases and J by 6 bases, with 7 bases of the junction left unmatched. The CDR3 has 14 amino acids. Looked up from germline, CDR1 is SNHLY and CDR2 is FYNNEI. DNA for the CDR3: TGTGCCAGCAGTGAACCGGGACAGATTTCCGAGCAGTACTTC. Translating it yields CASSEPGQISEQYF.

This clone came up once. This chain uses TRBV11-2 with TRBJ1-2, with D unclear. V lost 5 bases and J lost 2, with 9 bases in between. This CDR3 has 13 residues. Germline values: CDR1 SGHAT, CDR2 FQNNGV. The CDR3 loop is CASSPGRNYGYTF. DNA for the CDR3: TGTGCCAGCAGCCCCGGCAGGAACTATGGCTACACCTTC.

This CDR3 reads CASSLDSPYEQYF. The CDR3 bases are TGCGCCAGCAGCTTGGACAGCCCCTACGAGCAGTACTTC. The chain employs TRBV5-1 and TRBJ2-7; no clear D. Deletions cut 0 bases from V and 2 bases from J, with 6 bases between. The germline CDR1 and CDR2 sequences are SGHRS and YFSETQ. This CDR3 is built from 13 residues.

Details on this clone: At one of its ends the junction is not consistent with the germline gene, which may arise from a read error. The chain uses TRBV15 and TRBJ1-4; D not resolved. This CDR3 has 12 residues. Germline values: CDR1 LNHNV, CDR2 YYDKDF (reference sequence). The DNA of the CDR3 is TGTGCCACCAGCAGAGCTAAAGAAAAACTGTTTTTT. It translates to CATSRAKEKLFF. Complete variable domain (other parts from reference TRBV15 and TRBJ1-4): DAMVIQNPRYQVTQFGKPVTLSCSQTLNHNVMYWYQQKSSQAPKLLFHYYDKDFNNEADTPDNFQSRRPNTSFCFLDIRSPGLGDTAMYLCATSRAKEKLFFGSGTQLSVL.

With respect to this clone: Different DNA sequences within this sample yield the same CDR3. The CDR3 loop is CASSIGRGQPQHF. CDR3 coding DNA: TGTGCCAGTAGTATAGGGAGGGGTCAGCCCCAGCATTTT. This chain links TRBV19 with TRBJ1-5, with a possible D match to TRBD1 (5 bases). Per germline, CDR1 LNHDA and CDR2 SQIVND (reference sequence). The germline V and J ends were trimmed by 1 base and 6 bases, with 7 bases remaining between them. CDR3 size: 13 residues. The whole variable domain, remainder taken from reference TRBV19 and TRBJ1-5, is DGGITQSPKYLFRKEGQNVTLSCEQNLNHDAMYWYRQDPGQGLRLIYYSQIVNDFQKGDIAEGYSVSREKKESFPLTVTSAQKNPTAFYLCASSIGRGQPQHFGDGTRLSIL.

This sequence joins TRBV12-1 and TRBJ2-1. TRBV12-1 is a known pseudogene. The CDR3 totals 16 residues. The CDR3 sequence: CASSFFGTANDNEQFF. CDR3 nucleotide sequence: TGTGCCAGCAGCTTTTTCGGGACGGCTAACGACAATGAGCAGTTCTTC.